Given below is one TCR beta chain in context. This specimen belongs to a study of control samples from healthy donors and cancer patients. There are 13 residues in the CDR3. Per the germline V gene, CDR1 is SEHNR and CDR2 is FQNEAQ (reference sequence). Trimming took 2 bases from V and 4 from J, leaving 6 bases between them. TCRdb keeps only in-frame clones here, not all; method: immunoSEQ multiplex PCR. In the table there are some 130,000 clones, about nine tenths of which are singletons. This TCR was sampled from a man younger than 35 in good health. Sequenced sample: blood. This chain links TRBV7-9 with TRBJ1-5; D not certain. In nucleotides, the CDR3 is TGTGCCAGCAGCTTAATGTCGAATCAGCCCCAGCATTTT. The encoded protein is CASSLMSNQPQHF. The variable domain in full, completed from reference TRBV7-9 and TRBJ1-5, reads DTGVSQNPRHKITKRGQNVTFRCDPISEHNRLYWYRQTLGQGPEFLTYFQNEAQLEKSRLLSDRFSAERPKGSFSTLEIQRTEQGDSAMYLCASSLMSNQPQHFGDGTRLSIL.